The clone carrying this T cell receptor (beta chain) was recorded only once. Germline V gene data show CDR1 as SNHLY and CDR2 as FYNNEI. CDR3 length: 15 residues. V lost 5 bases, J lost 5 bases, and 8 bases stayed unmatched. These data come from a study of blood T cell repertoires in COVID-19. Turning to the study itself: Donors in the United States, Italy and Spain gave samples during acute or convalescent COVID-19.

The assay was immunoSEQ multiplex PCR, and TCRdb's table has in-frame clones only and misses some. The table includes 35,000 to 45,000 clones, 70% to 90% detected once. The sequence was collected from a human donor in a cohort sampled during active COVID-19. The genes are TRBV2 and TRBJ2-5; TRBD2 agrees at 10 bases. Sequenced material: peripheral blood. The CDR3 bases are TGTGCCAGCAGTAACCCCGGGACTAGCGAGGAGACCCAGTACTTC. This sequence encodes CASSNPGTSEETQYF.